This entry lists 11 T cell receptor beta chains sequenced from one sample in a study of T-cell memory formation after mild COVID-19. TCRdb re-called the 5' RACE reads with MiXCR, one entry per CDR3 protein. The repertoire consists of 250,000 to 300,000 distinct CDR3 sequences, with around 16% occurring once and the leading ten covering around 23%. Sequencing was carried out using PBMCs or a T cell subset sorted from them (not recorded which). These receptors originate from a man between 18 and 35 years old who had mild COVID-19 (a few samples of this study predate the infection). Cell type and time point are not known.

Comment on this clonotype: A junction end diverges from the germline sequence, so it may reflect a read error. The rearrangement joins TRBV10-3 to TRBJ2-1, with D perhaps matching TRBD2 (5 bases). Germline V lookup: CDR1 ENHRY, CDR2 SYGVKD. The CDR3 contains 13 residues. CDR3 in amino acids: CALSDRGLREQFF. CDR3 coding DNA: TGTGCCCTCAGTGATCGGGGTCTGAGAGAGCAGTTCTTC.

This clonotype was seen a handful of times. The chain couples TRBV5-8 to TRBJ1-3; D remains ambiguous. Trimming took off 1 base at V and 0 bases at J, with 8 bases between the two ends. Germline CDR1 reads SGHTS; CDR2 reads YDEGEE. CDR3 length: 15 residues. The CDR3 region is CASSLHGDSGNTIYF. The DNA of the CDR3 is TGTGCCAGCAGCTTGCACGGGGACTCTGGAAACACCATATATTTT.

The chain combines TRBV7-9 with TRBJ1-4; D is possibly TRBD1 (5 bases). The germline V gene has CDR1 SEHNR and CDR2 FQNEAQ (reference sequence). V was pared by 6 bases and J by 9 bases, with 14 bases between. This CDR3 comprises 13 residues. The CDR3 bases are TGTGCCAGCAGGATGAGTCCAGGGCAAAAACTGTTTTTT. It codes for CASRMSPGQKLFF.

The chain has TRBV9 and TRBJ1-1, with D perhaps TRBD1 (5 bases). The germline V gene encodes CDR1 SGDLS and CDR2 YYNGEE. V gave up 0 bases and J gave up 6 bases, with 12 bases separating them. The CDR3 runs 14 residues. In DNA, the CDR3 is TGTGCCAGCAGCGTAGTTGGGGCGGAGGCTGAAGCTTTCTTT. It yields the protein CASSVVGAEAEAFF.

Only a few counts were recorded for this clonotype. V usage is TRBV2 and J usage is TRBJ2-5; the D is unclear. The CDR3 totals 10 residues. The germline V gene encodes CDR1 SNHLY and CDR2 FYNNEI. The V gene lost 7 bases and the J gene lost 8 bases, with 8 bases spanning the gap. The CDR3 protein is CASTRTTQYF. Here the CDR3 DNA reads TGTGCCAGCACTCGGACCACCCAGTACTTC.

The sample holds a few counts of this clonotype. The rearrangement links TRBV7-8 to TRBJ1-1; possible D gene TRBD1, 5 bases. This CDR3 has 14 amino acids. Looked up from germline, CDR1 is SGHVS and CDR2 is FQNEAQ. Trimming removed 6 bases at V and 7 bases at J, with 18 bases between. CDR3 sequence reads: CASRSERGGDEAFF. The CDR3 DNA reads TGTGCCAGCAGGTCGGAAAGGGGTGGCGATGAAGCTTTCTTT.

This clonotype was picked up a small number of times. The CDR3 DNA is TGTGCCAGCAGTGAAGCGCCCTCAACTAGCACAGATACGCAGTATTTT. Translating it yields CASSEAPSTSTDTQYF. The chain couples TRBV2 to TRBJ2-3; no firm D call. This CDR3 is built from 16 residues. Between the trimmed V and J ends, which lost 0 bases and 0 bases, there was a span of 10 bases. Per the germline V gene, CDR1 is SNHLY and CDR2 is FYNNEI.

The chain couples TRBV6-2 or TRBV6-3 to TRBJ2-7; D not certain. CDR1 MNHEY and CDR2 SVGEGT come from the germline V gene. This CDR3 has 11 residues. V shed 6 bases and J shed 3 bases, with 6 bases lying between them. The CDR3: CASSDNYEQYF. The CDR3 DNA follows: TGTGCCAGCAGCGACAACTACGAGCAGTACTTC.

This CDR3 reads CASSSVTRRAETQYF. Here the CDR3 DNA reads TGTGCCAGCAGTTCAGTGACTAGGAGGGCAGAGACCCAGTACTTC. The chain has TRBV6-2 or TRBV6-3 and TRBJ2-5, with D possibly being TRBD2 (6 bases). The CDR3 covers 15 residues. V was clipped by 4 bases and J by 4 bases, with 16 bases between them. Looked up from germline, CDR1 is MNHEY and CDR2 is SVGEGT.

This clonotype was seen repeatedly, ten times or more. The CDR3 bases are TGTGCCTGGAGTGTTGAGGGCAACACTGAAGCTTTCTTT. It yields the protein CAWSVEGNTEAFF. This chain links TRBV30 with TRBJ1-1; D gene unclear. The germline V and J ends were trimmed by 0 bases and 2 bases, with 7 bases remaining between them. Per germline, CDR1 GTSNPN and CDR2 SVGIG (reference sequence). The CDR3 contains 13 residues.

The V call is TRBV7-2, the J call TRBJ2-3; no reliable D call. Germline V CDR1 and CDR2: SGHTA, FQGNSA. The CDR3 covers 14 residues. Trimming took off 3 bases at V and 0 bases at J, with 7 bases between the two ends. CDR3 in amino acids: CASSFGASTDTQYF. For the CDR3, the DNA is TGTGCCAGCAGCTTTGGTGCTAGCACAGATACGCAGTATTTT.